The 14 T cell receptor beta chains reported below all come from one sample, sequenced in a study of human versus mouse CDR3 diversity and MHC coevolution. The table came from immunoSEQ multiplex PCR; TCRdb's copy has only in-frame clones and leaves some out. This table has about 81,000 clones, just under 95% appearing once. Sequencing was done on a sample of naive CD4+ T cells from blood. Subset given: CD45RO-negative CD62L-positive naive CD4 T cells. These TCRs come from a person between 25 and 75 years old in good health.

This chain joins TRBV6-6 and TRBJ2-7; 8 bases are a match to TRBD1. The CDR3 covers 14 residues. Germline lookup yields CDR1 MNHNY and CDR2 SVGAGI (reference sequence). V lost 4 bases to trimming and J lost 3 bases; unmatched junction nucleotides: 5. In nucleotides, the CDR3 is TGTGCCAGCAGTTCAAGGACAGGGAGCTACGAGCAGTACTTC. It translates to CASSSRTGSYEQYF.

V is TRBV21-1 and J is TRBJ2-1; the table names TRBD1, a call not compared with the DNA. TRBV21-1 is given as a pseudogene. The CDR3 runs to 17 residues. The CDR3 is CASSVPPRQGNYNEQFF. In DNA form, the CDR3 reads TGTGCCAGCAGCGTTCCTCCTAGACAGGGGAATTACAATGAGCAGTTCTTC.

The J gene is TRBJ1-5, the V gene TRBV4-2; D unclear. The length of the CDR3 is 13 residues. The germline V gene has CDR1 LGHNA and CDR2 YNFKEQ. V dropped 7 bases and J dropped 6 bases, with 13 bases sitting between them. CDR3 nucleotides: TGTGCCAGCACCCCCGGGGATGGTCAGCCCCAGCATTTT. Protein product: CASTPGDGQPQHF.

The chain is built from TRBV7-6 and TRBJ1-4; 7 bases agree with TRBD1. In germline, CDR1 is SGHVS, CDR2 FNYEAQ. CDR3 length: 17 amino acids. Trimming at V came to 4 bases and at J to 6 bases, leaving 14 bases not matched to a gene. DNA of the CDR3: TGTGCCAGCAGCTCTCCTCGGCAGGGGGAACTATATGAAAAACTGTTTTTT. Translated: CASSSPRQGELYEKLFF.

J is TRBJ2-2 and V is TRBV11-3; no firm D call. The V gene's germline CDR1 is SGHNT and CDR2 YENEEA. Trimming took 5 bases from V and 1 from J, leaving 14 bases between them. This CDR3 has 16 residues. CDR3 protein: CASSLGSAGNTGELFF. The CDR3 nucleotides read TGTGCCAGCAGCCTAGGATCGGCAGGGAACACCGGGGAGCTGTTTTTT.

The chain has TRBV7-8 and TRBJ1-1; D gene ambiguous. This CDR3 has 13 amino acids. Trimming removed 2 bases from V and 5 bases from J, with 9 bases in between. Germline lookup yields CDR1 SGHVS and CDR2 FQNEAQ. The CDR3 DNA follows: TGTGCCAGCAGCTTATCGAGTTGGACTGAAGCTTTCTTT. The encoded protein is CASSLSSWTEAFF.

The gene calls are TRBV7-2 and TRBJ1-4; 8 bases are a match to TRBD1. Germline values: CDR1 SGHTA, CDR2 FQGNSA. J gave up 11 bases and V 4 bases, and 9 bases lay outside the gene matches. This CDR3 has 14 residues. The DNA for the CDR3 is TGTGCCAGCAGCTCAGCAGGGGGCGGGGGGAAACTGTTTTTT. It codes for CASSSAGGGGKLFF.

The chain recombines TRBV7-9 with TRBJ2-7, with D possibly matching TRBD2 (6 bases). The V gene lost 0 bases and the J gene lost 6 bases, with 9 bases spanning the gap. Germline CDR1 reads SEHNR; CDR2 reads FQNEAQ (reference sequence). There are 13 residues in the CDR3. CDR3 in DNA: TGTGCCAGCAGCTTAGCGGAGGGCGGCGAGCAGTACTTC. This sequence encodes CASSLAEGGEQYF.

The chain links TRBV5-4 to TRBJ2-5; D is undetermined. This CDR3 comprises 14 residues. The V end lost 4 bases, the J end lost 1 base, and 11 bases lay between the germline ends. Germline CDR1 reads SGHNT; CDR2 reads YYREEE (reference sequence). The CDR3 sequence: CASSPTPTQETQYF. CDR3 in DNA: TGTGCCAGCAGCCCCACTCCCACCCAAGAGACCCAGTACTTC.

V and J are TRBV5-1 and TRBJ2-7; 8 nucleotides agree with TRBD2. Trimming cost V 5 bases and J 5 bases; bases outside gene matches: 12. The CDR3 is 15 residues long. Germline CDR1 reads SGHRS; CDR2 reads YFSETQ. The CDR3 here is CASRVQREFGHEQYF. In DNA form, the CDR3 reads TGCGCCAGCAGGGTCCAGCGGGAGTTTGGTCACGAGCAGTACTTC.

The chain is built from TRBV19 and TRBJ2-7; 9 bases match TRBD2. CDR3 size: 15 residues. The germline CDR1 and CDR2 sequences are LNHDA and SQIVND (reference sequence). J gave up 3 bases and V 3 bases, and 6 bases lay outside the gene matches. In nucleotides, the CDR3 is TGTGCCAGTAGTATGTCTAGCGGGGACTACTACGAGCAGTACTTC. Translated: CASSMSSGDYYEQYF.

The chain links TRBV7-8 to TRBJ1-4; possible D gene TRBD1, 5 bases. V shed 5 bases and J shed 5 bases, with 12 bases lying between them. The length of the CDR3 is 14 residues. CDR1 and CDR2 (germline): SGHVS, FQNEAQ. CDR3 DNA: TGTGCCAGCAGCCGAGACAGCTACAATGAAAAACTGTTTTTT. Translated: CASSRDSYNEKLFF. The full variable domain, with the rest looked up from reference TRBV7-8 and TRBJ1-4, is GAGVSQSPRYKVAKRGQDVALRCDPISGHVSLFWYQQALGQGPEFLTYFQNEAQLDKSGLPSDRFFAERPEGSVSTLKIQRTQQEDSAVYLCASSRDSYNEKLFFGSGTQLSVL.

This chain joins TRBV6-1 and TRBJ1-4, with D possibly matching TRBD1 (5 bases). The CDR3 has 14 residues. The V end lost 5 bases, the J end lost 8 bases, and 15 bases lay between the germline ends. Germline V gene sequence: CDR1 MNHNS, CDR2 SASEGT. CDR3 in amino acids: CASSPSRVGEKLFF. The CDR3 region has the DNA TGTGCCAGCAGTCCCTCCAGGGTAGGAGAAAAACTGTTTTTT.

The chain joins TRBV6-5 to TRBJ2-2, with TRBD2 matching 13 bases. V lost 4 bases to trimming and J lost 6 bases; unmatched junction nucleotides: 5. In germline, CDR1 is MNHEY, CDR2 SVGAGI. This CDR3 region has 16 residues. The CDR3 loop reads CASSWTSGSDAGELFF. The CDR3 bases are TGTGCCAGCAGTTGGACTAGCGGGAGTGACGCCGGGGAGCTGTTTTTT.